Below, 14 T cell receptor beta chains from the same sample are listed, as sequenced in a study of spatial heterogeneity in lung cancer. MiXCR, run by TCRdb on the 5' RACE reads, gives a single entry per CDR3 protein. The repertoire holds under 4,500 distinct CDR3 sequences, with around 28% as singletons. Documented time point: sample taken at primary tumor resection. Unsorted whole RNA samples from tumor, nontumor lung or frozen PBMC were sequenced. Sequenced material: normal lung tissue next to the tumor, taken at surgery. The receptors shown here come from a male donor with early-stage non-small cell lung cancer.

The chain links TRBV7-2 to TRBJ2-1; 8 bases match TRBD2. The trim removed 2 bases at V and 6 bases at J, leaving 6 bases unmatched. The CDR3 loop spans 15 amino acids. The germline V gene encodes CDR1 SGHTA and CDR2 FQGNSA. The CDR3 DNA reads as TGTGCCAGCAGCTTAAAGGCGGGAGGCGGCAATGAGCAGTTCTTC. Its translation is CASSLKAGGGNEQFF.

This clonotype was recorded many times. V is TRBV7-2 and J is TRBJ1-2; 10 bases align to TRBD1. The CDR3 is 16 amino acids. V was pared by 5 bases and J by 8 bases, with 14 bases of the junction left unmatched. Germline-derived CDR1 and CDR2 are SGHTA and FQGNSA. CDR3 residues: CASSPGRGQGFRGYTF. DNA of the CDR3: TGTGCCAGCAGCCCAGGCCGGGGACAGGGGTTTCGGGGCTACACCTTC. Supplemented by reference TRBV7-2 and TRBJ1-2, the full variable domain reads GAGVSQSPSNKVTEKGKDVELRCDPISGHTALYWYRQSLGQGLEFLIYFQGNSAPDKSGLPSDRFSAERTGGSVSTLTIQRTQQEDSAVYLCASSPGRGQGFRGYTFGSGTRLTVV.

This clonotype was found many times. V is TRBV5-1 and J is TRBJ2-1; TRBD1 matches 10 bases. J lost 9 bases, V lost 7 bases, and 10 bases had no gene match. The CDR3 has 14 amino acids. Germline assignment: CDR1 SGHRS and CDR2 YFSETQ. In nucleotides, the CDR3 is TGCGCCAGCTACCTGGGACAGGGGATAGGTGAGCAGTTCTTC. Translating it yields CASYLGQGIGEQFF.

This clonotype was seen many times. V and J are TRBV5-1 and TRBJ2-5; TRBD2 might be the D (6 bases). CDR1 is SGHRS and CDR2 is YFSETQ in the germline V gene. Trimming removed 2 bases from V and 5 bases from J, with 31 bases in between. The length of the CDR3 is 20 residues. The CDR3 loop reads CASSLTYSGRDNFERETQYF. The CDR3 bases are TGCGCCAGCAGCTTAACCTATAGCGGAAGGGATAACTTCGAGAGGGAGACCCAGTACTTC. Drawing the rest from reference TRBV5-1 and TRBJ2-5, the complete variable domain is KAGVTQTPRYLIKTRGQQVTLSCSPISGHRSVSWYQQTPGQGLQFLFEYFSETQRNKGNFPGRFSGRQFSNSRSEMNVSTLELGDSALYLCASSLTYSGRDNFERETQYFGPGTRLLVL.

The rearrangement joins TRBV20-1 to TRBJ2-1; 10 bases align to TRBD1. The CDR3 is 13 residues long. Germline assignment: CDR1 DFQATT and CDR2 SNEGSKA (reference sequence). Trimming took 6 bases from V and 7 from J; bases not matched to a gene: 6. CDR3 protein: CSAPGQGTNEQFF. CDR3 coding DNA: TGCAGTGCACCGGGACAGGGGACGAATGAGCAGTTCTTC.

This clonotype was counted at least ten times. This chain connects TRBV7-2 to TRBJ1-4; tentative D call: TRBD1 (6 bases). This CDR3 is 15 amino acids long. The V gene's germline CDR1 is SGHTA and CDR2 FQGNSA. With 1 base removed from V and 7 bases from J, the gap between germline ends came to 13 bases. The CDR3, as DNA: TGTGCCAGCAGCTTAGGAGCAGGGGTCGGTGAAAAACTGTTTTTT. It codes for CASSLGAGVGEKLFF.

This clonotype qualifies as large. The chain has TRBV6-1 and TRBJ2-3; D remains unclear. Germline values: CDR1 MNHNS, CDR2 SASEGT. The CDR3 contains 19 residues. Trimming took off 6 bases at V and 0 bases at J, with 25 bases between the two ends. The chain's CDR3 is CASSPSFYETGVSTDTQYF. The CDR3 DNA reads TGTGCCAGCAGCCCTTCCTTCTACGAGACTGGAGTTAGCACAGATACGCAGTATTTT.

This clonotype appeared many times. The chain carries TRBV20-1 and TRBJ2-3; tentatively, D is TRBD1 or TRBD2 (5 bases each). CDR1 and CDR2 from the germline V gene are DFQATT and SNEGSKA (reference sequence). This CDR3 is built from 15 residues. V was shortened by 5 bases and J by 5 bases, with 20 bases between the two germline ends. For the CDR3, the DNA is TGCAGTGCTGTTAGACCGGGACCCCGGGGAGATACGCAGTATTTT. It encodes CSAVRPGPRGDTQYF.

This clonotype was counted ten times or more. The chain has TRBV14 and TRBJ1-5, with D possibly being TRBD1 (5 bases). CDR3 size: 14 residues. V was clipped by 4 bases and J by 1 base, with 8 bases between them. Per germline, CDR1 SGHDN and CDR2 FVKESK. The CDR3 DNA reads TGTGCCAGCAGCCCTGGGACCAGCAATCAGCCCCAGCATTTT. This translates into CASSPGTSNQPQHF.

The table lists this clonotype with many counts. The rearrangement uses TRBV20-1 and TRBJ1-1; weak D call: TRBD1 (5 bases). From germline, CDR1 is DFQATT and CDR2 SNEGSKA (reference sequence). The V and J ends lost 6 bases and 3 bases respectively, with 20 bases between them. CDR3 length: 15 amino acids. The CDR3, as DNA: TGCAGTGCCGAGGGCAGGGACCATCTACACACTGAAGCTTTCTTT. This gives the protein CSAEGRDHLHTEAFF.

The chain joins TRBV5-1 to TRBJ2-7, with a weak D call TRBD1 (5 bases). CDR1 and CDR2 from the germline V gene are SGHRS and YFSETQ. Trimming pared 3 bases from V and 0 bases from J, leaving 7 bases between. This CDR3 has 13 amino acids. The DNA for the CDR3 is TGCGCCAGCAGCTCGGACAACTCCTACGAGCAGTACTTC. This codes for CASSSDNSYEQYF.

By sample fraction, this clonotype is medium-sized. V is TRBV7-8 and J is TRBJ2-7; 7 nucleotides line up with TRBD2. The CDR3 is made up of 13 amino acids. V lost 7 bases to trimming and J lost 2 bases; unmatched junction nucleotides: 5. Germline V gene lookup returns CDR1 SGHVS and CDR2 FQNEAQ. The CDR3 loop is CASNRGGAYEQYF. The CDR3 DNA reads as TGTGCCAGCAACCGGGGAGGGGCCTACGAGCAGTACTTC.

Note on this clonotype: One end of the junction fails to match germline, which may point to a read error. The chain couples TRBV18 to TRBJ1-1; no reliable D call. The CDR3 sequence is 13 residues long. CDR1 is KGHSH, CDR2 LQKENI, per germline. The CDR3 region has the DNA TGTGCAAGCTCACCGAAGTTGGAGGAAATTGGTATTTTT. It specifies CASSPKLEEIGIF.

The chain links TRBV4-2 to TRBJ2-4, with D uncertain. This CDR3 has 12 amino acids. V was pared by 3 bases and J by 5 bases, with 5 bases between. CDR1 is LGHNA and CDR2 is YNFKEQ in the germline V gene. CDR3 residues: CASSQGENIQYF. CDR3 DNA sequence: TGTGCCAGCAGCCAGGGCGAAAACATTCAGTACTTC.